Listed here are 27 T cell receptor beta chains from one sample, sequenced in a study of shared clonotypes between healthy human individuals. Sequencing used immunoSEQ multiplex PCR; TCRdb keeps in-frame clones, though not all of them. The sample has a few million clones; 85% to 95% are singletons. The sample consisted of naive CD4+ T cells from PBMCs. Subset reported: CD45RA+ positively selected. These receptors all stem from a man aged 18-30 years in good health. Some clones in this sample may be carry-over from other donors' samples.

V and J are TRBV14 and TRBJ2-3; the match to TRBD1 covers 7 bases. V dropped 5 bases and J dropped 2; count of bases not matched to a gene: 7. Germline values: CDR1 SGHDN, CDR2 FVKESK. The CDR3 sequence is 15 residues long. The CDR3 sequence: CASSAYRGVTDTQYF. The CDR3 coding sequence is TGTGCCAGCAGCGCCTACAGGGGTGTCACAGATACGCAGTATTTT.

This clone was recorded a few times. The rearrangement uses TRBV2 and TRBJ1-5; D is ambiguous. This CDR3 is built from 12 residues. Germline CDR1 and CDR2: SNHLY and FYNNEI. The germline V and J ends were trimmed by 7 bases and 0 bases, with 4 bases remaining between them. CDR3 in amino acids: CASKVSNQPQHF. The CDR3 DNA reads as TGTGCCAGCAAGGTTAGCAATCAGCCCCAGCATTTT.

As DNA, the CDR3 is TGTGCCAGCATGATGGGTCGTAGCACAGATACGCAGTATTTT. Amino acid sequence: CASMMGRSTDTQYF. The V call is TRBV6-5, the J call TRBJ2-3; D not certain. The CDR3 has 14 residues. Trimming left V 7 bases short and J 0 bases short, with 11 bases between. In germline, CDR1 is MNHEY, CDR2 SVGAGI.

The chain employs TRBV27 and TRBJ2-1; a weak D match, TRBD2 (6 bases). Germline V gives CDR1 MNHEY, CDR2 SMNVEV (reference sequence). The CDR3 has 15 amino acids. V dropped 4 bases and J dropped 0 bases, with 10 bases sitting between them. In DNA form, the CDR3 reads TGTGCCAGCAGTTGGGGGGAAAGCTCCTACAATGAGCAGTTCTTC. Translation: CASSWGESSYNEQFF.

Of note for this clone: The sample carries other DNA sequences with the same CDR3. The rearrangement joins TRBV5-1 to TRBJ2-7; D not certain. Germline values: CDR1 SGHRS, CDR2 YFSETQ. The CDR3 length is 12 residues. Trimming took off 0 bases at V and 6 bases at J, with 7 bases between the two ends. Written as DNA, the CDR3 is TGCGCCAGCAGCTTGGTACAAGCCGAGCAGTACTTC. It specifies CASSLVQAEQYF.

This chain connects TRBV5-1 to TRBJ2-3, with a tentative D call TRBD2 (6 bases). Germline loops: CDR1 SGHRS, CDR2 YFSETQ. The CDR3 sequence is 15 residues long. The V gene lost 4 bases and the J gene lost 0 bases, with 12 bases spanning the gap. CDR3 residues: CASSPTGESTDTQYF. The CDR3 DNA reads TGCGCCAGCAGCCCTACGGGGGAGAGCACAGATACGCAGTATTTT.

Note on this clone: Within the sample, other DNA sequences also encode this same CDR3. This CDR3 is CASSPDRGSNQPQHF. The CDR3 DNA reads TGTGCCAGCAGCCCGGACAGGGGAAGCAATCAGCCCCAGCATTTT. The chain combines TRBV28 with TRBJ1-5; TRBD1 matches 9 bases. V lost 6 bases, J lost 1 base, and 4 bases stayed unmatched. This CDR3 spans 15 amino acids. CDR1 is MDHEN, CDR2 SYDVKM, per germline.

The CDR3 coding sequence is TGCGCCAGCAGCTTGGCCCGCAGCGGGGGAAGCACAGATACGCAGTATTTT. Translation: CASSLARSGGSTDTQYF. This chain joins TRBV5-1 and TRBJ2-3; 8 nucleotides align to TRBD2. CDR1 is SGHRS and CDR2 is YFSETQ in the germline V gene. This CDR3 comprises 17 residues. V gave up 0 bases and J gave up 0 bases; unmatched junction bases: 6.

The chain carries TRBV10-3 and TRBJ1-5; possible D gene TRBD1, 6 bases. Per the germline V gene, CDR1 is ENHRY and CDR2 is SYGVKD. The CDR3 runs to 16 residues. Deletions cut 2 bases from V and 3 bases from J, with 14 bases between. CDR3 protein: CAISEGFRGDNQPQHF. The CDR3 DNA reads TGTGCCATCAGTGAGGGGTTCAGGGGTGACAATCAGCCCCAGCATTTT.

This clone appeared once. V gene TRBV2 combines with J gene TRBJ1-4; no reliable D call. Germline CDR1 and CDR2: SNHLY and FYNNEI. This CDR3 region has 13 residues. V dropped 2 bases and J dropped 4 bases, with 5 bases sitting between them. The CDR3 region is CASSENLNEKLFF. The CDR3 DNA reads TGTGCCAGCAGTGAAAACCTTAATGAAAAACTGTTTTTT.

This clone has more than one count but fewer than ten. The chain joins TRBV10-1 to TRBJ2-1, with D maybe TRBD2 (5 bases). CDR3 length: 13 residues. V was trimmed by 6 bases and J by 10 bases, leaving 16 bases between them. CDR1 and CDR2 from the germline V gene are WNHNN and SYGVQD (reference sequence). CDR3 loop: CASSEGRTWEQFF. DNA for the CDR3: TGCGCCAGCAGCGAGGGTCGGACTTGGGAGCAGTTCTTC.

The chain employs TRBV29-1 and TRBJ2-1, with no clear D. The CDR3 runs to 13 residues. Germline V gene data show CDR1 as SQVTM and CDR2 as ANQGSEA. Trimming took 3 bases from V and 3 from J, leaving 9 bases between them. DNA for the CDR3: TGCAGCGTTGAGGCGTCTTTCTACAATGAGCAGTTCTTC. Protein sequence: CSVEASFYNEQFF.

This clone showed up just once. The chain couples TRBV6-6 to TRBJ2-1; the match to TRBD1 covers 9 bases. The CDR3 contains 15 residues. From germline, CDR1 is MNHNY and CDR2 SVGAGI (reference sequence). V dropped 8 bases and J dropped 6; count of bases not matched to a gene: 11. CDR3 region: CASHPGTGRSNEQFF. CDR3 coding DNA: TGTGCCAGCCACCCCGGGACAGGGCGGTCCAATGAGCAGTTCTTC.

To note about this clone: At one of its ends the junction is not consistent with the germline gene, which may arise from a read error. This chain links TRBV9 with TRBJ1-4; 7 positions match TRBD1. CDR1 is SGDLS and CDR2 is YYNGEE in the germline V gene. CDR3 length equals 13 residues. CDR3 DNA sequence: TGCGCCAGCAGCGAAAGACAGGGCGAAAAACTGTTTTTT. Amino acid sequence: CASSERQGEKLFF.

V usage is TRBV6-1 and J usage is TRBJ1-5, with D perhaps matching TRBD1 (5 bases). The length of the CDR3 is 14 residues. V was pared by 2 bases and J by 7 bases, with 12 bases between. Germline V CDR1 and CDR2: MNHNS, SASEGT. CDR3 region: CASSEKGLGQPQHF. The CDR3 nucleotides are TGTGCCAGCAGTGAAAAGGGGCTAGGGCAGCCCCAGCATTTT.

The chain couples TRBV11-2 to TRBJ2-2, with D possibly matching TRBD1 (6 bases). V was clipped by 3 bases and J by 4 bases, with 15 bases between them. The germline CDR1 and CDR2 sequences are SGHAT and FQNNGV. The CDR3 sequence is 16 residues long. The CDR3 DNA reads TGTGCCAGCAGCTTCTCCGGGACACTCCCCACCGGGGAGCTGTTTTTT. Amino acids: CASSFSGTLPTGELFF.

The V gene is TRBV27, the J gene TRBJ2-5; possibly TRBD2 for D (6 bases). CDR1 MNHEY and CDR2 SMNVEV come from the germline V gene (reference sequence). The CDR3 has 17 residues. The V end was cut by 3 bases, the J end by 5 bases, with 22 bases between. In DNA, the CDR3 is TGTGCCAGCAGTTTGTGGTCAGGGAGGCGAGGATGGGAGACCCAGTACTTC. It codes for CASSLWSGRRGWETQYF.

This chain uses TRBV21-1 with TRBJ1-5. TRBV21-1 is labeled a pseudogene. The CDR3 has 19 residues. DNA of the CDR3: TGTGCCAGCAGCAAAGAGAGTGCCCCGGGCAACTATAGCAATCAGCCCCAGCATTTT. Its translation is CASSKESAPGNYSNQPQHF.

The chain combines TRBV9 with TRBJ1-3, with a tentative D call TRBD1 (5 bases). In germline, CDR1 is SGDLS, CDR2 YYNGEE. The CDR3 loop spans 15 amino acids. The V end was cut by 4 bases, the J end by 4 bases, with 15 bases between. CDR3 amino acids: CASSRGGAAGNTIYF. DNA of the CDR3: TGTGCCAGCAGCAGGGGAGGTGCGGCCGGAAACACCATATATTTT.

The V gene is TRBV9, the J gene TRBJ2-5, with D possibly being TRBD1 (5 bases). CDR3 length equals 16 residues. CDR1 is SGDLS, CDR2 YYNGEE, per germline. V was cut by 0 bases and J by 2 bases, with 14 bases left in between. This CDR3 reads CASSVATGGFQETQYF. CDR3 nucleotide sequence: TGTGCCAGCAGCGTAGCTACAGGTGGTTTTCAAGAGACCCAGTACTTC.

The gene calls are TRBV5-4 and TRBJ1-5, with 7 bases matching TRBD1. CDR1 and CDR2 from the germline V gene are SGHNT and YYREEE (reference sequence). The trim removed 0 bases at V and 5 bases at J, leaving 2 bases unmatched. The CDR3 has 14 residues. The CDR3 DNA sequence: TGTGCCAGCAGCTTGGAGGGGGCCGATCAGCCCCAGCATTTT. Translating it yields CASSLEGADQPQHF.

This sequence joins TRBV7-9 and TRBJ2-3, with a tentative D call TRBD2 (5 bases). The CDR3 covers 14 residues. In germline, CDR1 is SEHNR, CDR2 FQNEAQ (reference sequence). V dropped 1 base and J dropped 5 bases, with 10 bases sitting between them. DNA for the CDR3: TGTGCCAGCAGCTTAGAGGGAGTTCGAGATACGCAGTATTTT. As protein: CASSLEGVRDTQYF.

J is TRBJ1-2 and V is TRBV30; no reliable D call. The V gene lost 5 bases and the J gene lost 14 bases, with 18 bases spanning the gap. CDR3 size: 11 residues. Germline V CDR1 and CDR2: GTSNPN, SVGIG (reference sequence). The CDR3 spells CAWGNRAPETF. CDR3 DNA: TGTGCCTGGGGAAACCGGGCCCCGGAAACCTTC.

The chain couples TRBV5-1 to TRBJ2-1; possibly TRBD1 for D (6 bases). Germline V gene lookup returns CDR1 SGHRS and CDR2 YFSETQ. The ends were cut back, 5 bases at V and 8 bases at J, with 11 bases in the middle. The CDR3 consists of 12 residues. The CDR3 DNA is TGCGCCAGCAGTTATTCAGGGGATGAGCAGTTCTTC. It codes for CASSYSGDEQFF.

The chain has TRBV27 and TRBJ1-2; D remains unclear. CDR3 size: 16 residues. V shed 5 bases and J shed 2 bases, with 18 bases lying between them. Germline CDR1 and CDR2: MNHEY and SMNVEV (reference sequence). The CDR3 DNA reads as TGTGCCAGCAGTCCGCAATGGAAAGTCCCCAACTATGGCTACACCTTC. Its protein is CASSPQWKVPNYGYTF.

V usage is TRBV18 and J usage is TRBJ1-1, with D tentatively TRBD1 (5 bases). The V end lost 0 bases, the J end lost 10 bases, and 12 bases lay between the germline ends. The CDR3 totals 13 residues. CDR1 KGHSH and CDR2 LQKENI come from the germline V gene. This CDR3 is CASSPPGELGAFF. DNA for the CDR3: TGTGCCAGCTCACCACCGGGGGAATTGGGAGCTTTCTTT.

The rearrangement uses TRBV4-3 and TRBJ2-7; TRBD2 aligns across 9 bases. Germline CDR1 reads LGHNA; CDR2 reads YSLEER. This CDR3 contains 14 residues. After removal of 5 bases from V and 3 bases from J, the junction contained 5 bases not matched to a gene. The CDR3, as DNA: TGCGCCAGCAGCTATGTGCGGGAGGGCTACGAGCAGTACTTC. It is translated as CASSYVREGYEQYF.